In its sample, the clone carrying this T cell receptor beta chain was seen once. Cells were sorted from thawed PBMC rested overnight and stained with GMM-loaded CD1B tetramer, viability dye and anti-CD3. The CD1B tetramers carried C32 glucose monomycolate purified from Rhodococcus equi. This sample is drawn from a study of T cells in tuberculosis. The protocol was immunoSEQ multiplex PCR, while the TCRdb copy is restricted to in-frame clones and leaves out a portion. The table lists about 88,000 clones, roughly 93% of them singletons. The specimen was CD1b-GMM tetramer-negative cells sorted from PBMCs. This clonotype was sampled from an adult woman with latent tuberculosis.

In nucleotides, the CDR3 is TGTGCCAGCAGTCCACAGGGAGGGCGTAATTCACCCCTCCACTTT. Amino acids: CASSPQGGRNSPLHF. The chain is built from TRBV27 and TRBJ1-6, with TRBD1 as a possible D gene (6 bases). V was pared by 5 bases and J by 6 bases, with 14 bases between. CDR1 MNHEY and CDR2 SMNVEV come from the germline V gene (reference sequence). CDR3 length: 15 amino acids.